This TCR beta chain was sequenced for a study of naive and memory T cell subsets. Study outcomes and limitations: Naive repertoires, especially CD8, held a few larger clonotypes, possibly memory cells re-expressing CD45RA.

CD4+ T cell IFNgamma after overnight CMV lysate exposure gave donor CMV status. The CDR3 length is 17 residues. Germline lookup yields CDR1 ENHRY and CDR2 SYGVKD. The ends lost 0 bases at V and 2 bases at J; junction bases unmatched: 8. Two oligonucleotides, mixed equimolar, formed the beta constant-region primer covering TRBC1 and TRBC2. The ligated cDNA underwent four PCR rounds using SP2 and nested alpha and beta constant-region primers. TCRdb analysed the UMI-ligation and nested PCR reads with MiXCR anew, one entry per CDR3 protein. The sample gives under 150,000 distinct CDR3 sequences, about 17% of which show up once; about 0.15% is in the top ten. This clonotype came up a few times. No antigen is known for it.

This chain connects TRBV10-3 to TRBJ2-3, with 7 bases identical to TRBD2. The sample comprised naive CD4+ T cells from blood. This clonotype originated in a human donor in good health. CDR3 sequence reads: CAISESGRGAVTDTQYF. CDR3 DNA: TGTGCCATCAGTGAGTCGGGGAGGGGAGCGGTCACAGATACGCAGTATTTT.